Listed below are T cell receptor beta chains from one sample, sequenced in a study of beta chain features in type 1 diabetes. Method: immunoSEQ multiplex PCR; TCRdb's copy keeps in-frame clones and lacks some. Among more than 150,000 clones listed, about 13% were seen once. Sequenced sample: central memory CD4+ T cells from blood. The source is a woman aged 18-29 years in good health. The CDR3 runs from the conserved cysteine through the conserved F or W.

TRBV27	TRBJ2-1	CASSFLASGSKGEQFF
TRBV30	TRBJ1-3	CAWQTGPHGNTIYF
TRBV15	TRBJ2-1	CATSSTAGARNEQFF
TRBV5-1	TRBJ2-1	CASSPPGLAGHNEQFF
TRBV29-1	TRBJ1-3	CSSTYGNTIYF
TRBV5-4	TRBJ2-1	CASSQDGASDSYNEQFF
TRBV6-6	TRBJ1-2	CASSYSSGARGYTF
TRBV18	TRBJ1-5	CASSPSEGNQPQHF
TRBV5-1	TRBJ2-1	CASSNGTSGRARQFF
TRBV29-1	TRBJ1-1	CVGRDTEAFF
TRBV27	TRBJ2-5	CASSLRGQTQYF
TRBV7-2	TRBJ2-3	CASTLPGRASTDTQYF
TRBV7-6	TRBJ2-2	CASRSRAGPNTGELFF
TRBV25-1	TRBJ2-3	CASSGAGTGFTDTQYF
TRBV6-1	TRBJ1-2	CASSEAPRSYGYTF
TRBV5-1	TRBJ2-1	CASSLFGRGTDEQFF
TRBV19	TRBJ2-1	CASTTHNEQFF
TRBV30	TRBJ2-1	CAWSVRLAGMYNEQFF
TRBV11-2	TRBJ2-5	CASGRPGKETQYF
TRBV4-3	TRBJ2-3	CASSQRTSGTDTQYF